This T cell receptor (beta chain) was recorded in a study of OX40 agonist ivuxolimab in advanced cancers. Study details: In three patients, partial responses were observed, one with hepatocellular carcinoma and two with cutaneous melanoma.

CDR1 and CDR2 from the germline V gene are MNHEY and SMNVEV (reference sequence). The CDR3 contains 15 residues. V lost 5 bases, J lost 3 bases, and 10 bases stayed unmatched. Some clones are missing from TCRdb's copy, which holds only in-frame ones; the method was immunoSEQ multiplex PCR. The table records about 53,000 clones, approximately 90% of them present only once. This sample comprised CD4+ or CD8+ T cells sorted from blood, obtained in a trial of the OX40 agonist ivuxolimab. The chain recombines TRBV27 with TRBJ2-7; 7 nucleotides line up with TRBD1. The TCR was taken from an adult with an advanced solid tumor such as melanoma, head and neck, liver or kidney cancer. CDR3: CASSPRQGSGYEQYF. CDR3 DNA sequence: TGTGCCAGCAGTCCGCGACAGGGTAGTGGCTACGAGCAGTACTTC.